This note documents a single TCR beta chain sequence. Germline V gene sequence: CDR1 MDHEN, CDR2 SYDVKM. V shed 7 bases, J shed 6 bases, and the junction held 6 bases outside the gene matches. The CDR3 has 14 residues. These data belong to a study of OX40 agonist ivuxolimab in advanced cancers. Only in-frame clones appear in the TCRdb table, and some are missing; sequencing was by immunoSEQ multiplex PCR. Of tens of thousands of clones listed, approximately 90% are singletons. V is TRBV28 and J is TRBJ1-5, with 10 bases lining up with TRBD1. This TCR was recovered from an adult with an advanced solid tumor such as melanoma, head and neck, liver or kidney cancer. The sample in question was CD4+ or CD8+ T cells sorted from blood, obtained in a trial of the OX40 agonist ivuxolimab. This chain's CDR3 is CASNRQGASQPQHF. In DNA form, the CDR3 reads TGTGCCAGCAACAGACAGGGGGCGAGTCAGCCCCAGCATTTT.